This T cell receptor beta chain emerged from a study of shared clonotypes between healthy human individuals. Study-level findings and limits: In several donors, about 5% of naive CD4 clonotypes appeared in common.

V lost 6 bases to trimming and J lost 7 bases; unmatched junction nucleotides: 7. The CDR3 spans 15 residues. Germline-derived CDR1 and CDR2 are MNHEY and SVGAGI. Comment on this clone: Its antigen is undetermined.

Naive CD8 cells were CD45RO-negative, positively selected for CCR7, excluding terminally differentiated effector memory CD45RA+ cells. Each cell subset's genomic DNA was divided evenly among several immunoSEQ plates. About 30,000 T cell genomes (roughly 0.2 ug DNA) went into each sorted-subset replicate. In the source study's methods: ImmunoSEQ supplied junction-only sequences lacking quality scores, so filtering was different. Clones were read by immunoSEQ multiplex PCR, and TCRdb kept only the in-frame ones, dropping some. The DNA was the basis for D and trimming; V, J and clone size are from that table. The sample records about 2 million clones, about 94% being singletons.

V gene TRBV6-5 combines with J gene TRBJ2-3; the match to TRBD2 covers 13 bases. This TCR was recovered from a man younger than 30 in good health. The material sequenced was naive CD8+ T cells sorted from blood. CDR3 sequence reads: CASSTLAGGQYTQYF. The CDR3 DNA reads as TGTGCCAGCAGCACACTAGCGGGGGGGCAATATACGCAGTATTTT.